This is a list of T cell receptor beta chains from one sample in a study of T cells in Graves' hyperthyroidism and ophthalmopathy. TCRdb redid the calling of the multiplex PCR reads with MiXCR, one entry per CDR3 protein. The sample includes about 250,000 distinct CDR3 sequences, approximately 25% of them seen just once. Sequencing used blood. The receptors derive from a woman aged 40 to 49 with Graves' ophthalmopathy. The CDR3 runs from the conserved cysteine through the conserved F or W. The D gene is left open where the match is weak. For some rows the clone size is stated as once, few or many, or as a class when expanded; others skip it.

NA,TRBV6-1,TRBJ2-5,TRBD2,CASGGDLETQYF,TGTGCCAGCGGGGGGGACTTGGAGACCCAGTACTTC
many,TRBV12-3/TRBV12-4,TRBJ1-2,TRBD1,CASSWDRDGYTF,TGTGCCAGCAGTTGGGACAGGGATGGCTACACCTTC
NA,TRBV24-1,TRBJ2-2,TRBD2,CATSDFSGGARTGELFF,TGTGCCACCAGTGACTTCAGCGGGGGGGCCCGGACCGGGGAGCTGTTTTTT
many,TRBV30,TRBJ1-1,NA,CAWSTPMNTEAFF,TGTGCCTGGAGTACGCCGATGAACACTGAAGCTTTCTTT
many,TRBV19,TRBJ1-2,NA,CASSISGAARGYTF,TGTGCCAGTAGTATTTCAGGGGCCGCCAGGGGCTACACCTTC
many,TRBV19,TRBJ2-7,NA,CASSIVADPSSYEQYF,TGTGCCAGTAGTATAGTTGCAGACCCTTCCTCCTACGAGCAGTACTTC
many,TRBV30,TRBJ1-2,NA,CAWSSGAQGCTF,TGTGCCTGGAGTTCAGGGGCGCAGGGCTGCACCTTC
once,TRBV19,TRBJ1-5,NA,CASSVQGPNQPQHF,TGTGCCAGTAGTGTACAGGGTCCCAATCAGCCCCAGCATTTT
NA,TRBV20-1,TRBJ1-5,NA,CSARDGNSNQPQHF,TGCAGTGCTCGGGACGGAAATAGCAATCAGCCCCAGCATTTT
many,TRBV4-2,TRBJ2-7,NA,CASSERLVSRSYEQYF,TGTGCCAGCAGCGAAAGACTAGTCTCGAGGTCCTACGAGCAGTACTTC
many,TRBV6-4,TRBJ2-3,TRBD2,CASSKAGVGDTQYF,TGTGCCAGCAGTAAAGCGGGAGTTGGAGATACGCAGTATTTT
NA,TRBV28,TRBJ2-7,TRBD1,CASSRQTGGRYEQYF,TGTGCCAGCAGCCGGCAGACAGGGGGCAGGTACGAGCAGTACTTC
few,TRBV20-1,TRBJ2-7,TRBD2,CSATRLAGDKDFYEQYF,TGCAGTGCTACGAGGCTAGCGGGAGACAAAGACTTCTACGAGCAGTACTTC
NA,TRBV6-5,TRBJ1-2,NA,CASSYSGSYGYTF,TGTGCCAGCAGTTACTCTGGCAGCTATGGCTACACCTTC
many,TRBV18,TRBJ2-7,NA,CASSSGRKSYEQYF,TGTGCCAGCTCGTCGGGACGGAAATCCTACGAGCAGTACTTC
many,TRBV19,TRBJ2-2,TRBD2,CASSGGGSTGELFF,TGTGCCAGTAGCGGGGGAGGGAGCACCGGGGAGCTGTTTTTT
many,TRBV9,TRBJ2-7,NA,CASSERLEGSYEQYF,TGTGCCAGCAGCGAAAGACTCGAGGGTTCCTACGAGCAGTACTTC
NA,TRBV20-1,TRBJ2-7,NA,CSAGRNEQYF,TGCAGTGCGGGGCGAAACGAGCAGTACTTC